This passage covers 18 T cell receptor beta chains from one sample sequenced in a study of blood T cell repertoires in COVID-19. The method was immunoSEQ multiplex PCR; TCRdb's version includes in-frame clones alone and lacks a portion of them. The sample lists approximately 130,000 clones, approximately 82% occurring once. Sequencing input: peripheral blood. Receptors were obtained from a man at least 80 years old with active or convalescent COVID-19.

V gene TRBV6-4 combines with J gene TRBJ2-3, with D perhaps TRBD2 (6 bases). This CDR3 contains 15 residues. Germline-derived CDR1 and CDR2 are MRHNA and SNTAGT. The V end was cut by 6 bases, the J end by 2 bases, with 15 bases between. The CDR3 loop reads CASSQTRTNTDTQYF. The CDR3 DNA follows: TGTGCCAGCAGCCAAACTCGGACTAACACAGATACGCAGTATTTT.

The chain is built from TRBV29-1 and TRBJ2-1; 11 nucleotides align to TRBD1. The CDR3 runs 16 residues. Germline CDR1 is SQVTM and CDR2 is ANQGSEA. The V gene end was trimmed by 5 bases and the J gene end by 0 bases; junction bases not matched to a gene: 6. CDR3 sequence (DNA): TGCAGCGTTTTACTCGGGACAGGGGGCTCCTACAATGAGCAGTTCTTC. It encodes CSVLLGTGGSYNEQFF.

The chain combines TRBV5-1 with TRBJ1-1; TRBD1 might be the D (6 bases). The V end was cut by 1 base, the J end by 1 base, with 8 bases between. The CDR3 covers 14 residues. Germline loops: CDR1 SGHRS, CDR2 YFSETQ. This CDR3 reads CASSLQGPNTEAFF. The CDR3 DNA sequence: TGCGCCAGCAGCTTGCAGGGGCCGAACACTGAAGCTTTCTTT.

V is TRBV7-3 and J is TRBJ2-3, with 11 bases matching TRBD2. Germline CDR1 SGHTA, CDR2 FQGTGA. The V and J ends lost 2 bases and 0 bases, in that order; junction bases with no gene match: 7. The CDR3 has 18 residues. Here the CDR3 reads CASSLHSGGARSTDTQYF. The CDR3, as DNA: TGTGCCAGCAGCTTACATAGCGGGGGGGCCCGGAGCACAGATACGCAGTATTTT.

The chain carries TRBV9 and TRBJ2-5; 12 nucleotides match TRBD2. This CDR3 spans 17 amino acids. The trim removed 0 bases at V and 1 base at J, leaving 4 bases unmatched. Looked up from germline, CDR1 is SGDLS and CDR2 is YYNGEE. This CDR3 is CASSVGGLAGSQETQYF. The CDR3 DNA is TGTGCCAGCAGCGTAGGAGGACTAGCGGGGTCCCAAGAGACCCAGTACTTC.

Written as DNA, the CDR3 is TGTGCCAGTCAGACAGGGAATCAGCCCCAGCATTTT. It specifies CASQTGNQPQHF. The V and J genes are TRBV27 and TRBJ1-5; the match to TRBD1 covers 7 bases. After removal of 9 bases from V and 4 bases from J, the junction contained 3 bases not matched to a gene. The CDR3 consists of 12 residues. Germline-derived CDR1 and CDR2 are MNHEY and SMNVEV (reference sequence).

V and J are TRBV6-5 and TRBJ1-1; a weak D match, TRBD1 (6 bases). The CDR3 consists of 14 residues. V shed 4 bases and J shed 7 bases, with 16 bases lying between them. Germline CDR1 MNHEY, CDR2 SVGAGI. CDR3 loop: CASSLFQGSIEAFF. The CDR3 region has the DNA TGTGCCAGCAGTTTATTTCAGGGGAGCATTGAAGCTTTCTTT.

This chain joins TRBV7-2 and TRBJ1-1; a weak D match, TRBD1 (5 bases). The germline V and J ends were trimmed by 5 bases and 4 bases, with 14 bases remaining between them. The CDR3 length is 14 residues. Germline lookup yields CDR1 SGHTA and CDR2 FQGNSA. The CDR3 DNA reads as TGTGCCAGCAGCGGAGGGGTTCAAGTCACTGAAGCTTTCTTT. This translates into CASSGGVQVTEAFF.

The rearrangement joins TRBV2 to TRBJ2-4; D is unclear. Per germline, CDR1 SNHLY and CDR2 FYNNEI. V shed 6 bases and J shed 8 bases, with 8 bases lying between them. This CDR3 contains 11 residues. The DNA for the CDR3 is TGTGCCAGCAGAACCGTAGACATTCAGTACTTC. This translates into CASRTVDIQYF.

The CDR3 here is CSASKLAGGLDTQYF. CDR3 nucleotide sequence: TGCAGTGCTAGTAAACTAGCGGGGGGTCTGGATACGCAGTATTTT. The rearrangement uses TRBV20-1 and TRBJ2-3; TRBD2 agrees at 12 bases. The CDR3 is 15 amino acids. In germline, CDR1 is DFQATT, CDR2 SNEGSKA (reference sequence). Unmatched junction bases numbered 7, after V lost 3 bases and J lost 6 bases.

The chain uses TRBV11-2 and TRBJ1-3, with TRBD1 identical over 7 bases. Germline V lookup: CDR1 SGHAT, CDR2 FQNNGV. J was trimmed by 7 bases and V by 6 bases; bases with no gene match: 9. This CDR3 has 14 amino acids. The CDR3 spells CASSPQGIWNTIYF. CDR3 sequence (DNA): TGTGCCAGCAGTCCACAGGGGATATGGAACACCATATATTTT.

In this sample, this clone turned up a few times. The chain uses TRBV6-6 and TRBJ1-2; D remains unclear. CDR1 and CDR2 from the germline V gene are MNHNY and SVGAGI (reference sequence). The V and J ends lost 5 bases and 8 bases respectively, with 12 bases between them. There are 12 residues in the CDR3. As DNA, the CDR3 is TGTGCCAGCAGTCAGACTACAGAGGGCTACACCTTC. Its protein product is CASSQTTEGYTF.

This sequence joins TRBV11-2 and TRBJ2-5, with D tentatively TRBD2 (7 bases). CDR1 is SGHAT, CDR2 FQNNGV, per germline. The CDR3 has 14 residues. Between the trimmed V and J ends, which lost 5 bases and 4 bases, there was a span of 14 bases. The CDR3, as DNA: TGTGCCAGCAGCCCCCAGGGAGGGGGAGAGACCCAGTACTTC. It yields the protein CASSPQGGGETQYF.

This clone is a singleton in its sample. The V and J genes are TRBV6-5 and TRBJ1-6, with 8 bases lining up with TRBD1. The germline CDR1 and CDR2 sequences are MNHEY and SVGAGI. The ends lost 5 bases at V and 7 bases at J; junction bases unmatched: 4. The CDR3 totals 14 residues. The CDR3: CASSTDRVNSPLHF. The CDR3 DNA is TGTGCCAGCAGTACGGACAGGGTAAATTCACCCCTCCACTTT.

This chain joins TRBV10-3 and TRBJ2-1; 9 bases line up with TRBD2. The CDR3 is made up of 14 amino acids. The germline V gene has CDR1 ENHRY and CDR2 SYGVKD. With V trimmed by 5 bases and J by 7 bases, 6 bases remained unmatched. CDR3 in amino acids: CAISLSGGLNEQFF. The CDR3 nucleotides read TGTGCCATCAGTCTCAGCGGGGGGCTGAATGAGCAGTTCTTC.

The chain has TRBV11-2 and TRBJ2-5, with D possibly TRBD1 on 5 matching bases. The ends were cut back, 0 bases at V and 5 bases at J, with 10 bases in the middle. Per the germline V gene, CDR1 is SGHAT and CDR2 is FQNNGV. The CDR3 is 14 amino acids. This chain's CDR3 is CASSLDSGLETQYF. CDR3 nucleotides: TGTGCCAGCAGCTTAGACTCAGGGCTGGAGACCCAGTACTTC. Full variable domain (missing parts from reference TRBV11-2 and TRBJ2-5): EAGVAQSPRYKIIEKRQSVAFWCNPISGHATLYWYQQILGQGPKLLIQFQNNGVVDDSQLPKDRFSAERLKGVDSTLKIQPAKLEDSAVYLCASSLDSGLETQYFGPGTRLLVL.

The chain uses TRBV30 and TRBJ2-4; D might be TRBD1 (6 bases). Deletions cut 0 bases from V and 6 bases from J, with 12 bases between. Germline CDR1 and CDR2: GTSNPN and SVGIG (reference sequence). This CDR3 has 14 residues. The CDR3 DNA follows: TGTGCCTGGAGTGTACCAGGGGATCGAAACATTCAGTACTTC. Amino acid sequence: CAWSVPGDRNIQYF. The complete variable domain, with remaining parts taken from reference TRBV30 and TRBJ2-4, reads SQTIHQWPATLVQPVGSPLSLECTVEGTSNPNLYWYRQAAGRGLQLLFYSVGIGQISSEVPQNLSASRPQDRQFILSSKKLLLSDSGFYLCAWSVPGDRNIQYFGAGTRLSVL.

The chain carries TRBV28 and TRBJ1-6; D is perhaps TRBD1 (5 bases). Per germline, CDR1 MDHEN and CDR2 SYDVKM. The CDR3 totals 13 residues. Trimming removed 4 bases from V and 16 bases from J, with 17 bases in between. The CDR3 nucleotides are TGTGCCAGCAGTTATCAGGGAAAAGGCCTTCTCCACTTT. This codes for CASSYQGKGLLHF.